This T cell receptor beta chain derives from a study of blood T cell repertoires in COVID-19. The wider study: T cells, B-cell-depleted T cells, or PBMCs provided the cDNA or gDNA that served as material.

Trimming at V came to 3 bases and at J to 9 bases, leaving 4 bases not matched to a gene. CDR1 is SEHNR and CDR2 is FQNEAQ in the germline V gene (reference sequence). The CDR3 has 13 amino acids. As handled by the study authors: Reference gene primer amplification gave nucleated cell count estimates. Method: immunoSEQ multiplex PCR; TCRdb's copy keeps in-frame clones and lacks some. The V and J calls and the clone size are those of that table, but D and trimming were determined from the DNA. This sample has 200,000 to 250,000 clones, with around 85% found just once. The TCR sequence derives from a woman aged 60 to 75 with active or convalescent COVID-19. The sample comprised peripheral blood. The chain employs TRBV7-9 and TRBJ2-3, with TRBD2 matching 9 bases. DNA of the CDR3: TGTGCCAGCAGCTTGGGCGGGGGGGCCACGCAGTATTTT. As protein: CASSLGGGATQYF.